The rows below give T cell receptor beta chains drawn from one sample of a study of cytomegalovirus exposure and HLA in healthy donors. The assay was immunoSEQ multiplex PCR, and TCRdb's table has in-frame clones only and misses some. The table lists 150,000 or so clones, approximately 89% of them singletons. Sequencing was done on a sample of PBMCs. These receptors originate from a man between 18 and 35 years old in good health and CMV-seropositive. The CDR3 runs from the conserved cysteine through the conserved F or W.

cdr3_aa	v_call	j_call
CASSLQGNQPQHF	TRBV7-2	TRBJ1-5
CASSLASGGADEQFF	TRBV5-1	TRBJ2-1
CASSEQGTGGTEAFF	TRBV6-1	TRBJ1-1
CASSQGAALGANQPQHF	TRBV4-3	TRBJ1-5
CASSSLLAGDGETQYF	TRBV7-9	TRBJ2-5
CASSVAVGAGELFF	TRBV9	TRBJ2-2
CASSVVPSPTGEAFF	TRBV9	TRBJ1-1
CATRQGGGTEAFF	TRBV28	TRBJ1-1
CASSTRNMGADTQYF	TRBV4-1	TRBJ2-3
CASSQLEKNTEAFF	TRBV4-2	TRBJ1-1
CATRTEILREQYF	TRBV10-3	TRBJ2-7
CASSAGQGNQPQHF	TRBV9	TRBJ1-5
CASSLVRELNEQYF	TRBV7-2	TRBJ2-7
CASGPGGGGETQYF	TRBV28	TRBJ2-5
CASSPRTGALYNEQFF	TRBV5-1	TRBJ2-1
CASSLARAYEQYF	TRBV7-8	TRBJ2-7
CASSTLAGVSYEQYF	TRBV7-2	TRBJ2-7
CASSPNELYGYTF	TRBV6-1	TRBJ1-2
CASSQEGGSYNEQFF	TRBV4-1	TRBJ2-1
CASTIAGGSYEQYF	TRBV13	TRBJ2-7
CASSFRAGGRSYEQYF	TRBV27	TRBJ2-7
CASSYSTFGDNEQFF	TRBV6-5	TRBJ2-1
CASMELGKFGSEQFF	TRBV28	TRBJ2-1
CASSQVGSGRPTGELFF	TRBV4-1	TRBJ2-2
CASSPQSPGGYGYTF	TRBV18	TRBJ1-2
CASSLKGRAYEQYF	TRBV27	TRBJ2-7
CASSGGRTGVVEQYF	TRBV5-4	TRBJ2-7
CASSYIAGANVLTF	TRBV6-5	TRBJ2-6
CASSSGQGNTGELFF	TRBV7-9	TRBJ2-2
CASSPRSWYQETQYF	TRBV5-6	TRBJ2-5
CASSLLPVPTYNEQFF	TRBV11-2	TRBJ2-1
CASSTGQTYEQYF	TRBV11-2	TRBJ2-7
CASSHLGLAGAYGRADTQYF	TRBV14	TRBJ2-3
CASTRQVQPQHF	TRBV21-1	TRBJ1-5
CASQGLNTEAFF	TRBV6-5	TRBJ1-1
CASSEVSGGGNSF	TRBV9	TRBJ1-2
CASSHRVSYSGANVLTF	TRBV9	TRBJ2-6
CASSLWWGGNQPQHF	TRBV27	TRBJ1-5
CAWSVRLRGGAQETQYF	TRBV30	TRBJ2-5
CAISLQGSTEAFF	TRBV10-3	TRBJ1-1
CASSSFDRGGNTIYF	TRBV6-5	TRBJ1-3